One and the same sample provided the 25 T cell receptor beta chains below, sequenced in a study of CD8 T cells in ankylosing spondylitis. Study-level points and caveats: Blood from ankylosing spondylitis patients appeared to carry a characteristic roughly 8-variant TCR beta motif.

In TCRdb, the 5' RACE reads were re-called with MiXCR into one record per CDR3 protein. The sample includes around 770,000 distinct CDR3 sequences, 12% of them seen just once. Which antigens these TCRs recognize remains unknown. The sample was blood, either unsorted or a sorted T cell fraction (not recorded which). The receptors shown here come from a male donor with ankylosing spondylitis.

At least ten counts were recorded for this clonotype. The chain carries TRBV12-3 or TRBV12-4 and TRBJ1-5; D unresolved. Trimming took 2 bases from V and 3 from J, leaving 5 bases between them. CDR3 length: 13 amino acids. The CDR3 loop is CASSLRDNQPQHF. CDR3 in DNA: TGTGCCAGCAGTTTAAGGGACAATCAGCCCCAGCATTTT.

This clonotype showed up many times. The genes are TRBV6-1 and TRBJ2-2, with 13 positions matching TRBD2. J gave up 6 bases and V 6 bases, and 1 base lay outside the gene matches. CDR1 is MNHNS and CDR2 is SASEGT in the germline V gene. The CDR3 contains 14 residues. The CDR3 coding sequence is TGTGCCAGCAGCACTAGCGGGGGGGCCGGGGAGCTGTTTTTT. Residues: CASSTSGGAGELFF.

The chain joins TRBV6-2 or TRBV6-3 to TRBJ2-5; maybe TRBD2 (6 bases). Germline V lookup: CDR1 MNHEY, CDR2 SVGEGT. The CDR3 consists of 14 residues. Deletions cut 2 bases from V and 7 bases from J, with 14 bases between. The CDR3 here is CASSYGFGGRTQYF. The DNA of the CDR3 is TGTGCCAGCAGTTACGGTTTCGGGGGAAGGACCCAGTACTTC.

This chain joins TRBV6-1 and TRBJ2-1, with 12 bases lining up with TRBD2. This CDR3 is 19 amino acids long. Germline lookup yields CDR1 MNHNS and CDR2 SASEGT. The V gene end was trimmed by 4 bases and the J gene end by 0 bases; junction bases not matched to a gene: 10. CDR3 DNA: TGTGCCAGCAGTGTTACCGGGACTAGCGGGCCGAGCTCCTACAATGAGCAGTTCTTC. Encoded protein: CASSVTGTSGPSSYNEQFF.

The sample holds a few counts of this clonotype. J is TRBJ1-3 and V is TRBV21-1; no DNA check was done on the table's D call, TRBD1. TRBV21-1 is labeled a pseudogene. This CDR3 has 16 amino acids. CDR3 nucleotides: TGTGCCAGCTTCCAACAACAGGGGACCGCTGGAAACACCATATATTTT. This encodes CASFQQQGTAGNTIYF.

This clonotype was detected only a few times. The gene calls are TRBV7-8 and TRBJ1-1; D is unresolved. The CDR3 is 13 residues long. Between the trimmed V and J ends, which lost 5 bases and 3 bases, there was a span of 10 bases. Germline V CDR1 and CDR2: SGHVS, FQNEAQ. CDR3 coding DNA: TGTGCCAGCAGCCCGGATTTCTACACTGAAGCTTTCTTT. Amino acid sequence: CASSPDFYTEAFF.

This clonotype has a handful of counts. The chain couples TRBV10-3 to TRBJ2-1; 9 nucleotides agree with TRBD2. In germline, CDR1 is ENHRY, CDR2 SYGVKD. V lost 7 bases, J lost 8 bases, and 12 bases stayed unmatched. The CDR3 loop spans 15 amino acids. The CDR3 is CAIMEEASGNHEQFF. In nucleotides, the CDR3 is TGTGCCATCATGGAAGAGGCTAGCGGGAACCATGAGCAGTTCTTC.

A note on this clonotype: A clone one base away is much larger, so this may be a read error. The chain recombines TRBV29-1 with TRBJ2-5; a possible D gene is TRBD2 (6 bases). The CDR3 contains 12 residues. Looked up from germline, CDR1 is SQVTM and CDR2 is ANQGSEA. Here the CDR3 DNA reads TGCAGCGTTGTTAAGGGAGGAGAGATCCAGTACTTC. Translating gives CSVVKGGEIQYF.

The chain employs TRBV7-9 and TRBJ2-2; TRBD2 matches 7 bases. This CDR3 comprises 16 residues. With 6 bases clipped from V and 4 bases from J, the junction kept 11 bases outside the gene matches. Germline V gives CDR1 SEHNR, CDR2 FQNEAQ (reference sequence). The CDR3 region is CASSSLAGEFTGELFF. The CDR3 DNA sequence: TGTGCCAGCAGTTCTCTCGCGGGGGAGTTCACCGGGGAGCTGTTTTTT.

This clonotype was seen at least ten times. The genes are TRBV24-1 and TRBJ2-1; perhaps D is TRBD1 or TRBD2 (5 bases each). CDR3 length: 15 residues. V shed 7 bases and J shed 3 bases, with 15 bases lying between them. Germline V gene sequence: CDR1 KGHDR, CDR2 SFDVKD. CDR3 residues: CATSTVGADYNEQFF. DNA for the CDR3: TGTGCCACCAGCACAGTCGGGGCCGACTACAATGAGCAGTTCTTC.

This clonotype has only a few counts. The V and J genes are TRBV20-1 and TRBJ1-5; D uncertain. The CDR3 consists of 13 residues. Germline V lookup: CDR1 DFQATT, CDR2 SNEGSKA (reference sequence). V dropped 8 bases and J dropped 7 bases, with 18 bases sitting between them. The CDR3 DNA follows: TGCAGTCCCTCCGGCTGGCCGCCCCAGCCCCAGCATTTT. Translating it yields CSPSGWPPQPQHF.

This clonotype was detected a few times. The chain's CDR3 is CASSSRGPRGEQYF. The DNA for the CDR3 is TGTGCCAGCAGCTCTCGGGGACCTCGGGGCGAGCAGTACTTC. This chain joins TRBV7-2 and TRBJ2-7; D is perhaps TRBD1 or TRBD2 (5 bases each). The germline gives CDR1 SGHTA, CDR2 FQGNSA. The CDR3 totals 14 residues. With 4 bases removed from V and 6 bases from J, the gap between germline ends came to 16 bases.

This clonotype was seen a few times. Here the CDR3 DNA reads TGCGCCAGCAGCCAAACCATCGCGGGGGACACAGATACGCAGTATTTT. This encodes CASSQTIAGDTDTQYF. J is TRBJ2-3 and V is TRBV4-3; 7 bases are shared with TRBD2. V shed 2 bases and J 2 bases; nucleotides not matched to a gene: 7. Germline V CDR1 and CDR2: LGHNA, YSLEER. The CDR3 extends over 16 amino acids.

This clonotype was counted ten times or more. The chain is built from TRBV29-1 and TRBJ2-7, with D unresolved. The CDR3 is made up of 12 amino acids. Per the germline V gene, CDR1 is SQVTM and CDR2 is ANQGSEA. Trimming removed 5 bases at V and 2 bases at J, with 10 bases between. Here the CDR3 DNA reads TGCAGCGTTTGTGGTGTAACCTACGAGCAGTACTTC. Its protein is CSVCGVTYEQYF.

This chain links TRBV4-3 with TRBJ2-1, with 8 bases that match TRBD2. This CDR3 spans 20 amino acids. The germline gives CDR1 LGHNA, CDR2 YSLEER. V lost 1 base and J lost 0; bases outside the gene matches: 14. CDR3: CASSQVTQQLAASSYNEQFF. The CDR3 nucleotides are TGCGCCAGCAGCCAAGTGACACAGCAACTAGCGGCTAGCTCCTACAATGAGCAGTTCTTC.

This clonotype was seen repeatedly, ten times or more. This chain links TRBV10-3 with TRBJ2-2; D gene uncertain. CDR3 size: 14 residues. V was clipped by 3 bases and J by 2 bases, with 7 bases between them. Germline CDR1 reads ENHRY; CDR2 reads SYGVKD. This CDR3 is CAISDRQNTGELFF. CDR3 DNA: TGTGCCATCAGTGACAGACAAAACACCGGGGAGCTGTTTTTT.

This chain joins TRBV6-1 and TRBJ2-5; the D gene could be TRBD1 or TRBD2 (5 bases each). Germline values: CDR1 MNHNS, CDR2 SASEGT. The CDR3 runs 14 residues. Trimming removed 7 bases from V and 8 bases from J, with 20 bases in between. CDR3 nucleotide sequence: TGTGCCAGCACCCCCAGGGACGGCTCTTACACCCAGTACTTC. Its translation is CASTPRDGSYTQYF.

Ten or more counts support this clonotype. The chain combines TRBV10-3 with TRBJ1-5; possible D gene TRBD1, 6 bases. V lost 4 bases and J 0 bases, leaving 16 bases between the germline ends. This CDR3 is 17 amino acids long. Germline V gives CDR1 ENHRY, CDR2 SYGVKD. CDR3 in DNA: TGTGCCATCAGTGCGACGTCGACAGGCTATAGCAATCAGCCCCAGCATTTT. As protein: CAISATSTGYSNQPQHF.

This clonotype was seen repeatedly, ten times or more. V and J are TRBV20-1 and TRBJ2-5; D possibly matches TRBD1 or TRBD2 (5 bases each). Germline V gives CDR1 DFQATT, CDR2 SNEGSKA (reference sequence). The length of the CDR3 is 15 residues. CDR3 residues: CSQREGREYQETQYF. CDR3 sequence (DNA): TGCAGCCAACGTGAGGGGAGAGAGTACCAAGAGACCCAGTACTTC.

The genes are TRBV20-1 and TRBJ2-4; TRBD1 matches 7 bases. The length of the CDR3 is 14 residues. The junction had 6 bases not matched to a gene; V was cut back by 6 bases and J by 1 base. Germline V gene lookup returns CDR1 DFQATT and CDR2 SNEGSKA (reference sequence). This chain's CDR3 is CSAPKGAAKNIQYF. The CDR3 bases are TGCAGTGCGCCTAAGGGGGCGGCCAAAAACATTCAGTACTTC.

This rearrangement joins TRBV19 to TRBJ2-5, with TRBD1 matching 7 bases. V lost 6 bases, J lost 0 bases, and 7 bases stayed unmatched. The germline V gene encodes CDR1 LNHDA and CDR2 SQIVND (reference sequence). CDR3 size: 15 residues. The chain's CDR3 is CASSPDRRYQETQYF. The CDR3 DNA reads TGTGCCAGTAGCCCGGACAGGAGATACCAAGAGACCCAGTACTTC. The variable domain in full, with the rest retrieved from reference TRBV19 and TRBJ2-5, is DGGITQSPKYLFRKEGQNVTLSCEQNLNHDAMYWYRQDPGQGLRLIYYSQIVNDFQKGDIAEGYSVSREKKESFPLTVTSAQKNPTAFYLCASSPDRRYQETQYFGPGTRLLVL.

This clonotype occurred a few times. J is TRBJ1-2 and V is TRBV4-3; perhaps TRBD1 as D (5 bases). The CDR3 has 14 amino acids. Germline CDR1 LGHNA, CDR2 YSLEER. Deletions cut 0 bases from V and 3 bases from J, with 8 bases between. The CDR3 region has the DNA TGCGCCAGCAGCCAAGAGCCGGGGGACTATGGCTACACCTTC. The encoded protein is CASSQEPGDYGYTF.

J is TRBJ2-1 and V is TRBV20-1; TRBD2 matches at 7 bases. Looked up from germline, CDR1 is DFQATT and CDR2 is SNEGSKA (reference sequence). With V trimmed by 1 base and J by 6 bases, 9 bases remained unmatched. The CDR3 has 15 amino acids. The CDR3 nucleotides are TGCAGTGCTAGAGCCCCCGGACTAGTGGCCAATGAGCAGTTCTTC. The encoded protein is CSARAPGLVANEQFF.

The chain carries TRBV20-1 and TRBJ2-7, with D tentatively TRBD1 (7 bases). The CDR3 sequence is 15 residues long. Germline-derived CDR1 and CDR2 are DFQATT and SNEGSKA (reference sequence). Trimming stripped 6 bases from V and 3 bases from J, with 21 bases between. The chain's CDR3 is CSARESQGGFYEQYF. CDR3 DNA: TGCAGTGCCAGGGAATCCCAGGGGGGCTTCTACGAGCAGTACTTC.

The chain joins TRBV7-9 to TRBJ1-1; no clear D. Germline lookup yields CDR1 SEHNR and CDR2 FQNEAQ (reference sequence). CDR3 length: 12 amino acids. Trimming took off 2 bases at V and 7 bases at J, with 8 bases between the two ends. CDR3: CASSLFGVEAFF. CDR3 bases: TGTGCCAGCAGCTTATTTGGCGTTGAAGCTTTCTTT.